Listed below are T cell receptor beta chains from one sample, sequenced in a study of identical twins. TCRdb reanalysed the 5' RACE reads using MiXCR and keeps one entry per CDR3 protein. The data contain about 100,000 distinct CDR3 sequences, 5.5% to 7% of them singletons. Sequencing was carried out using memory T cells sorted from blood. Receptors originate from a woman between 50 and 59 years old in good health. Each CDR3 is given with its conserved first and last residue. D genes are given only for firm matches. The size field is filled for only some rows; it gives once, few, many or a size class.

J gene	D gene	V gene	clone size	CDR3 DNA	CDR3 protein
TRBJ2-1	.	TRBV2	many	TGTGCCAGCATGTTGAGCTCCTACAATGAGCAGTTCTTC	CASMLSSYNEQFF
TRBJ2-7	.	TRBV5-7	.	TGTGCCAGCAGCTCGTGGACTTCACGATGCTACGAGCAGTACTTC	CASSSWTSRCYEQYF
TRBJ2-1	.	TRBV29-1	many	TGCAGCGTGGAGGGGAGTGGCGGGTCCGGGTTCTTC	CSVEGSGGSGFF
TRBJ1-2	.	TRBV7-8	few	TGTGCCAGCAAGGAGGCGGGAGTAGAGGGCTACACCTTC	CASKEAGVEGYTF
TRBJ2-7	.	TRBV28	few	TGTGCCAGCAGTTTAGCCGACGAGCAGTACTTC	CASSLADEQYF
TRBJ2-5	.	TRBV6-5	many	TGTGCCAGCAGTTACAGGTCCCCGCAAGAGACCCAGTACTTC	CASSYRSPQETQYF
TRBJ2-1	.	TRBV20-1	many	TGCAGTGCCCGGGACGTCTACGATGAGCAGTTCTTC	CSARDVYDEQFF
TRBJ2-3	.	TRBV4-1	many	TGCGCCAGCAGCCAACAGGAAGCCGACTATACGCAGTATTTT	CASSQQEADYTQYF
TRBJ1-6	.	TRBV5-1	many	TGCGCCAGCAGCATGGACAGTAATTCACCCCTCCACTTT	CASSMDSNSPLHF
TRBJ1-2	.	TRBV3-1	.	TGTGCCAGCAGCCAAGTTTACGGAAGGGAGGGCTACACCTTC	CASSQVYGREGYTF
TRBJ2-1	.	TRBV24-1	.	TGTGCCACCTACCAGGCTGATGAGCAGTTCTTC	CATYQADEQFF
TRBJ2-7	.	TRBV7-2	many	TGTGCCAGCAGCCCGGGCCCCTACGAGCAGTACTTC	CASSPGPYEQYF
TRBJ1-2	TRBD1	TRBV5-1	many	TGCGCCAGCAGCTTGGGACAGGGTTTAGATGGCTACACCTTC	CASSLGQGLDGYTF
TRBJ2-2	.	TRBV20-1	many	TGCAGTGCTAGAGCCCGAGGGGGCACCGGGGAGCTGTTTTTT	CSARARGGTGELFF
TRBJ2-7	.	TRBV7-2	.	TGTGCCAGCAGCCCACTAGAGCCCTCCTACGAGCAGTACTTC	CASSPLEPSYEQYF
TRBJ1-1	TRBD1	TRBV15	many	TGTGCCACCAGCAGAGATGGACAGGGGGCGTTCGGAGCTTTCTTT	CATSRDGQGAFGAFF
TRBJ2-1	TRBD1	TRBV5-1	many	TGCGCCAGCAGCTTGTTTCAGGGGGTCCTCTACAATGAGCAGTTCTTC	CASSLFQGVLYNEQFF
TRBJ1-1	.	TRBV6-5	few	TGTGCCAGCAGGGAACAGAACACTGAAGCTTTCTTT	CASREQNTEAFF
TRBJ1-1	.	TRBV29-1	many	TGCAGCGTTGTGCCCCTCCAGGCTGAAGCTTTCTTT	CSVVPLQAEAFF
TRBJ1-2	.	TRBV7-2	many	TGTGCCAGCAGCTTAGCGAGCGGACGCCTATATGGCTACACCTTC	CASSLASGRLYGYTF
TRBJ1-5	.	TRBV2	many	TGTGCCAGCAGTGGTGCAGGTTTATACAATCAGCCCCAGCATTTT	CASSGAGLYNQPQHF
TRBJ2-3	.	TRBV5-1	many	TGCGCCAGCAGCTCGAGCGGTTACACAGATACGCAGTATTTT	CASSSSGYTDTQYF
TRBJ1-2	TRBD1	TRBV2	.	TGTGCCAGCAGGCAAAGGATGACAGGGGGTGACTATGGCTACCCCTTC	CASRQRMTGGDYGYPF
TRBJ2-5	.	TRBV18	many	TGTGCCAGCTCACCGAGTCGAAATCAAGAGACCCAGTACTTC	CASSPSRNQETQYF
TRBJ2-2	.	TRBV29-1	many	TGCAGCGCCTTCGAAGGGTCCGGGGAGCTGTTTTTT	CSAFEGSGELFF
TRBJ2-1	TRBD2	TRBV20-1	many	TGCAGTGCGACCGGACTAGCGGGGTACAATGAGCAGTTCTTC	CSATGLAGYNEQFF
TRBJ2-3	.	TRBV20-1	.	TGCAGTGCTAGAGATCAATCTACGCTAAGGGGGTGGGATACGCAGTATTTT	CSARDQSTLRGWDTQYF
TRBJ2-3	TRBD2	TRBV9	.	TGTGCCAGCAGCTTCTCCGCGGGAGCCCCAACAGATACGCAGTATTTT	CASSFSAGAPTDTQYF